This entry concerns a single T cell receptor beta chain. These data come from a study of T-cell reconstitution after alpha-beta-depleted transplantation in children. The authors prepared the TCRbeta library with unique molecular identifiers. MiXCR, applied by TCRdb to the PCR reads, yields one record per CDR3 protein. The top ten hold less than 4.5% of the sample, which has over 550,000 distinct CDR3 sequences, roughly a tenth seen once. The CDR3 length is 14 residues. Germline lookup yields CDR1 LNHNV and CDR2 YYDKDF (reference sequence). V gave up 0 bases and J gave up 0 bases, with 5 bases separating them.

The chain carries TRBV15 and TRBJ1-1, with D hard to call. The receptor comes from a human donor who donated a stem cell graft to a child with acute myeloid leukemia. Sequenced material: PBMCs from the stem cell graft donor, taken from the stem cell graft. CDR3 bases: TGTGCCACCAGCAGAGACCGGGTGAACACTGAAGCTTTCTTT. It translates to CATSRDRVNTEAFF.